This T cell receptor beta chain emerged from a study of naive and memory T cell subsets. This clonotype was seen a few times. Its antigen is currently unknown. The CDR3 contains 15 residues. Trimming at V came to 0 bases and at J to 6 bases, leaving 6 bases not matched to a gene. Germline CDR1 is DFQATT and CDR2 is SNEGSKA (reference sequence). An equimolar mix of two oligonucleotides served as the beta constant-region primer for TRBC1 and TRBC2. Nested alpha and beta constant-region primers with the SP2 primer drove four PCR rounds on ligated cDNA. TCRdb itself ran the UMI-ligation and nested PCR reads through MiXCR, one entry per CDR3 protein. The table has over 90,000 distinct CDR3 sequences, over 9% seen once. Findings and limits, study-wide: Especially in CD8 cells, naive repertoires contained a few larger clonotypes, possibly CD45RA-re-expressing memory cells.

The receptor comes from a human donor in good health. Sequencing was carried out using naive CD4+ T cells from blood. This chain links TRBV20-1 with TRBJ2-1; TRBD1 matches at 9 bases. The CDR3, as DNA: TGCAGTGCTAGAGAGGTCCCGGGACAGGGCAATGAGCAGTTCTTC. Encoded protein: CSAREVPGQGNEQFF.